This is a list of T cell receptor beta chains from one sample in a study of identical twins. A single record per CDR3 protein comes from TCRdb applying MiXCR to the 5' RACE reads. The sample has about 660,000 distinct CDR3 sequences; more than 6.5% are singletons. These data were also reused for a study on yellow fever vaccine responses in identical twins.

Specimen: PBMCs. These receptors all stem from a woman aged 18-35 years in good health. The CDR3 runs from the conserved cysteine through the conserved F or W. A D gene is named only where the DNA matches it firmly. Clone size appears in some rows only: once, few, many, or a class for an expanded clone.

V gene: TRBV5-5; D gene: TRBD1; CDR3 length: 17; J gene: TRBJ1-3; clone size: NA; CDR3 DNA: TGTGCCAGCAGCTCGAGACAGGGGGCGATATCTGGAAACACCATATATTTT; CDR3 protein: CASSSRQGAISGNTIYF
V gene: TRBV12-3/TRBV12-4; D gene: NA; CDR3 length: 13; J gene: TRBJ1-1; clone size: NA; CDR3 DNA: TGTGCCAGCAGTCCCTACAGGATCACTGAAGCTTTCTTT; CDR3 protein: CASSPYRITEAFF
V gene: TRBV5-1; D gene: NA; CDR3 length: 15; J gene: TRBJ2-7; clone size: NA; CDR3 DNA: TGCGCCAGCAGGGATGGACTGGGACCACAGTACGAGCAGTACTTC; CDR3 protein: CASRDGLGPQYEQYF
V gene: TRBV6-5; D gene: NA; CDR3 length: 11; J gene: TRBJ1-1; clone size: many; CDR3 DNA: TGTGCCAGCGTACGGGGCACTGAAGCTTTCTTT; CDR3 protein: CASVRGTEAFF
V gene: TRBV5-1; D gene: TRBD2; CDR3 length: 15; J gene: TRBJ2-7; clone size: NA; CDR3 DNA: TGCGCCAGCAGAGTAGGACTAGCGGGGGTTCTCGAGCAGTACTTC; CDR3 protein: CASRVGLAGVLEQYF
V gene: TRBV21-1; D gene: NA; CDR3 length: 17; J gene: TRBJ2-7; clone size: NA; CDR3 DNA: TGTGCCAGCAGCCCTCGGTCCACAGGGGGAAAAGTCTACGAGCAGTACTTC; CDR3 protein: CASSPRSTGGKVYEQYF
V gene: TRBV20-1; D gene: TRBD1; CDR3 length: 13; J gene: TRBJ2-7; clone size: many; CDR3 DNA: TGCAGTGCACCCCCCGGACAGGGCTACGAGCAGTACTTC; CDR3 protein: CSAPPGQGYEQYF
V gene: TRBV20-1; D gene: TRBD2; CDR3 length: 15; J gene: TRBJ2-5; clone size: few; CDR3 DNA: TGCAGTGCTAGAGATGCGCGGGGGACCCAAGAGACCCAGTACTTC; CDR3 protein: CSARDARGTQETQYF
V gene: TRBV27; D gene: TRBD2; CDR3 length: 15; J gene: TRBJ2-7; clone size: NA; CDR3 DNA: TGTGCCAGCAGTTCGACACTAGCGGATACCTACGAGCAGTACTTC; CDR3 protein: CASSSTLADTYEQYF
V gene: TRBV12-3/TRBV12-4; D gene: NA; CDR3 length: 16; J gene: TRBJ2-5; clone size: NA; CDR3 DNA: TGTGCCAGCAGTCCCGCTAGTCCGGCAGGGGGGAAGACCCAGTACTTC; CDR3 protein: CASSPASPAGGKTQYF
V gene: TRBV20-1; D gene: NA; CDR3 length: 13; J gene: TRBJ2-3; clone size: few; CDR3 DNA: TGCAGTGCTAGAGACTCCTACACAGATACGCAGTATTTT; CDR3 protein: CSARDSYTDTQYF
V gene: TRBV24-1; D gene: TRBD1; CDR3 length: 16; J gene: TRBJ2-1; clone size: NA; CDR3 DNA: TGTGCCACCAGTGATTCCGGGACAGGGCCCTACAATGAGCAGTTCTTC; CDR3 protein: CATSDSGTGPYNEQFF
V gene: TRBV6-1; D gene: NA; CDR3 length: 17; J gene: TRBJ2-3; clone size: many; CDR3 DNA: TGTGCCAGCAGCCTAAAACAGCTTCCGGCGGTGGCTTATACGCAGTATTTT; CDR3 protein: CASSLKQLPAVAYTQYF
V gene: TRBV11-3; D gene: TRBD1; CDR3 length: 14; J gene: TRBJ2-5; clone size: few; CDR3 DNA: TGTGCCAGCAGCCCGTCGGGACAGTCCGGGACCCAGTACTTC; CDR3 protein: CASSPSGQSGTQYF
V gene: TRBV10-3; D gene: NA; CDR3 length: 13; J gene: TRBJ1-3; clone size: many; CDR3 DNA: TGTGCCATCAGGGGTAATGCTGGAAACACCATATATTTT; CDR3 protein: CAIRGNAGNTIYF
V gene: TRBV7-9; D gene: NA; CDR3 length: 17; J gene: TRBJ1-4; clone size: few; CDR3 DNA: TGTGCCAGCAGCTTAACGTCTACGGACGGTCGTAATGAAAAACTGTTTTTT; CDR3 protein: CASSLTSTDGRNEKLFF
V gene: TRBV12-3/TRBV12-4; D gene: NA; CDR3 length: 16; J gene: TRBJ2-3; clone size: few; CDR3 DNA: TGTGCCAGCAGTCACGCCGGACTCGGGGTCCGGGATACGCAGTATTTT; CDR3 protein: CASSHAGLGVRDTQYF
V gene: TRBV12-3/TRBV12-4; D gene: NA; CDR3 length: 13; J gene: TRBJ1-5; clone size: many; CDR3 DNA: TGTGCCAGCAGCGGGGGTCGCAATCAGCCCCAGCATTTT; CDR3 protein: CASSGGRNQPQHF
V gene: TRBV6-1; D gene: NA; CDR3 length: 18; J gene: TRBJ2-5; clone size: NA; CDR3 DNA: TGTGCCAGCAGTACCCAGTTTATTGGCAGGGGCTTCCAAGAGACCCAGTACTTC; CDR3 protein: CASSTQFIGRGFQETQYF
V gene: TRBV7-2; D gene: NA; CDR3 length: 13; J gene: TRBJ2-3; clone size: NA; CDR3 DNA: TGTGCCAGCAGCGGCCTAGGAACAGATACGCAGTATTTT; CDR3 protein: CASSGLGTDTQYF
V gene: TRBV20-1; D gene: TRBD2; CDR3 length: 14; J gene: TRBJ2-7; clone size: few; CDR3 DNA: TGCAGTGCTAGGTCGGCGGGAGGACCCTACGAGCAGTACTTC; CDR3 protein: CSARSAGGPYEQYF
V gene: TRBV7-2; D gene: NA; CDR3 length: 16; J gene: TRBJ2-3; clone size: many; CDR3 DNA: TGTGCCAGCAGCTTAGGGCCGGGAAGAAGCACAGATACGCAGTATTTT; CDR3 protein: CASSLGPGRSTDTQYF
V gene: TRBV5-1; D gene: NA; CDR3 length: 13; J gene: TRBJ2-7; clone size: many; CDR3 DNA: TGCGCCAGCAGCTTGGTTACAACCTACGAGCAGTACTTC; CDR3 protein: CASSLVTTYEQYF
V gene: TRBV4-1; D gene: NA; CDR3 length: 15; J gene: TRBJ2-3; clone size: many; CDR3 DNA: TGCGCCAGCACCCCAAGTGTACTGGGCACAGATACGCAGTATTTT; CDR3 protein: CASTPSVLGTDTQYF
V gene: TRBV29-1; D gene: NA; CDR3 length: 12; J gene: TRBJ2-3; clone size: many; CDR3 DNA: TGCAGCGTTCTCAGGGGTGCAGATACGCAGTATTTT; CDR3 protein: CSVLRGADTQYF
V gene: TRBV11-2; D gene: NA; CDR3 length: 14; J gene: TRBJ2-4; clone size: few; CDR3 DNA: TGTGCCAGCAGCTTAGACGGACAGTTAAACATTCAGTACTTC; CDR3 protein: CASSLDGQLNIQYF
V gene: TRBV20-1; D gene: TRBD2; CDR3 length: 14; J gene: TRBJ2-7; clone size: few; CDR3 DNA: TGCAGTGCTGAAAAAGCGGGACTCTCCTACGAGCAGTACTTC; CDR3 protein: CSAEKAGLSYEQYF